Presented here are 15 T cell receptor beta chains from one specimen sequenced in a study of T cell responses to AZD1222 COVID-19 vaccine. This table comes from immunoSEQ multiplex PCR, and its TCRdb copy is limited to in-frame clones, with some not included. The table records 15,000 to 20,000 clones, 85% to 90% of them present only once. The source material was peripheral blood, sampled 28 days after the second AZD1222 dose. All receptors derive from an adult who received the AZD1222 COVID-19 vaccine.

The chain links TRBV7-2 to TRBJ2-5, with D hard to call. Germline CDR1 SGHTA, CDR2 FQGNSA. Trimming cost V 5 bases and J 2 bases, with 6 bases left between them. This CDR3 spans 12 amino acids. DNA for the CDR3: TGTGCCAGCAGCACGCCACAAGAGACCCAGTACTTC. Translation gives CASSTPQETQYF.

The rearrangement uses TRBV27 and TRBJ2-5, with a possible D match to TRBD2 (6 bases). Germline V gene sequence: CDR1 MNHEY, CDR2 SMNVEV (reference sequence). This CDR3 region has 13 residues. Trimming stripped 6 bases from V and 7 bases from J, with 15 bases between. CDR3 sequence: CASSGTPGGTQYF. The CDR3 DNA reads as TGTGCCAGCAGCGGGACTCCCGGGGGGACCCAGTACTTC.

V is TRBV20-1 and J is TRBJ1-3; 7 bases fit TRBD1. The ends lost 3 bases at V and 0 bases at J; junction bases unmatched: 5. Germline V gene lookup returns CDR1 DFQATT and CDR2 SNEGSKA (reference sequence). CDR3 size: 15 residues. The CDR3 bases are TGCAGTGCTAGTAAGGGGGCTCACTCTGGAAACACCATATATTTT. The encoded protein is CSASKGAHSGNTIYF.

The V call is TRBV27, the J call TRBJ2-4, with D perhaps assigned TRBD1 or TRBD2 (5 bases each). Germline-derived CDR1 and CDR2 are MNHEY and SMNVEV (reference sequence). The ends were cut back, 2 bases at V and 6 bases at J, with 11 bases in the middle. The CDR3 sequence is 14 residues long. CDR3 loop: CASSLGGSTNIQYF. CDR3 sequence (DNA): TGTGCCAGCAGTTTAGGGGGTTCCACAAACATTCAGTACTTC.

The rearrangement uses TRBV5-1 and TRBJ2-1; D is uncertain. Germline V gives CDR1 SGHRS, CDR2 YFSETQ. The V end was cut by 5 bases, the J end by 6 bases, with 12 bases between. This CDR3 has 13 amino acids. The CDR3 loop is CASSPLVGNEQFF. CDR3 nucleotide sequence: TGCGCCAGCAGTCCGTTAGTTGGCAATGAGCAGTTCTTC.

The chain couples TRBV11-2 to TRBJ1-6, with a possible D match to TRBD1 (6 bases). Germline CDR1 SGHAT, CDR2 FQNNGV. The CDR3 contains 16 residues. V lost 3 bases, J lost 0 bases, and 9 bases lay in between. CDR3: CASSFGQSSYNSPLHF. DNA of the CDR3: TGTGCCAGCAGCTTCGGACAGAGCTCCTATAATTCACCCCTCCACTTT.

V and J are TRBV7-9 and TRBJ2-5; no firm D call. Trimming stripped 1 base from V and 4 bases from J, with 7 bases between. Germline CDR1 and CDR2: SEHNR and FQNEAQ (reference sequence). This CDR3 has 13 amino acids. As DNA, the CDR3 is TGTGCCAGCAGCTTAGGGGTACCAGAGACCCAGTACTTC. Its protein is CASSLGVPETQYF.

The CDR3 DNA follows: TGTGCCTGGAGTCCCAGATCAGGGGGCTTGGGACCCCTCTTTCCTGAGACCCAGTACTTC. This sequence encodes CAWSPRSGGLGPLFPETQYF. The chain links TRBV30 to TRBJ2-5; the match to TRBD1 covers 8 bases. The CDR3 is 20 amino acids. Trimming took 2 bases from V and 5 from J; bases not matched to a gene: 25. Germline values: CDR1 GTSNPN, CDR2 SVGIG (reference sequence). The whole variable domain, remainder taken from reference TRBV30 and TRBJ2-5, is SQTIHQWPATLVQPVGSPLSLECTVEGTSNPNLYWYRQAAGRGLQLLFYSVGIGQISSEVPQNLSASRPQDRQFILSSKKLLLSDSGFYLCAWSPRSGGLGPLFPETQYFGPGTRLLVL.

The genes are TRBV19 and TRBJ2-1; D is unclear. Germline V gene data show CDR1 as LNHDA and CDR2 as SQIVND (reference sequence). Trimming removed 1 base from V and 10 bases from J, with 14 bases in between. This CDR3 is built from 14 residues. The CDR3 is CASSIVPRAGEQFF. CDR3 bases: TGTGCCAGTAGTATAGTCCCTAGGGCTGGAGAGCAGTTCTTC.

The chain couples TRBV5-1 to TRBJ2-5; TRBD2 matches 11 bases. The V segment lost 4 bases and the J segment 2 bases; nucleotides outside the gene matches: 4. The CDR3 consists of 15 residues. Germline-derived CDR1 and CDR2 are SGHRS and YFSETQ. CDR3 bases: TGCGCCAGCAGCCCGGGACTAGCGGTACAAGAGACCCAGTACTTC. As protein: CASSPGLAVQETQYF.

The chain recombines TRBV9 with TRBJ2-5, with D perhaps being TRBD1 or TRBD2 (5 bases each). The CDR3 is 15 residues long. Trimming removed 4 bases from V and 4 bases from J, with 17 bases in between. Germline assignment: CDR1 SGDLS and CDR2 YYNGEE. The CDR3 bases are TGTGCCAGCAGCAGGGCCCCGGGGCCAGGAGAGACCCAGTACTTC. It is translated as CASSRAPGPGETQYF.

The V and J genes are TRBV12-3 or TRBV12-4 and TRBJ2-7; no clear D gene. The CDR3 extends over 12 amino acids. Trimming removed 5 bases from V and 0 bases from J, with 5 bases in between. CDR3 nucleotide sequence: TGTGCCAGCAGTCTTCACTCCTACGAGCAGTACTTC. Protein: CASSLHSYEQYF.

The chain links TRBV21-1 to TRBJ2-7. TRBV21-1 is recorded as a pseudogene. This CDR3 spans 17 amino acids. As DNA, the CDR3 is TGTGCCAGCAGCAAAAATGCCTCTGACGATACGGAACGCGAGCAGTACGTC. Protein sequence: CASSKNASDDTEREQYV.

V and J are TRBV2 and TRBJ2-1, with TRBD2 matching 12 bases. The junction had 9 bases not matched to a gene; V was cut back by 5 bases and J by 7 bases. The CDR3 extends over 16 amino acids. Per the germline V gene, CDR1 is SNHLY and CDR2 is FYNNEI. The CDR3 coding sequence is TGTGCCAGCAGTAACCTAGCGGGGGGGCCTCGGAATGAGCAGTTCTTC. Translation gives CASSNLAGGPRNEQFF.

CDR3 in amino acids: CASSPTGQGTYEQYF. The CDR3 bases are TGTGCCAGCAGCCCAACGGGACAGGGGACCTACGAGCAGTACTTC. The gene calls are TRBV11-2 and TRBJ2-7; 10 positions match TRBD1. V was clipped by 5 bases and J by 2 bases; unmatched bases: 6. The CDR3 is made up of 15 amino acids. Germline CDR1 SGHAT, CDR2 FQNNGV.